This T cell receptor beta chain is drawn from a study of T cells in narcolepsy. TCRdb's table, derived via immunoSEQ multiplex PCR, lists solely in-frame clones and lacks some. The sample includes about 30,000 clones, 83% of them seen just once. Between the trimmed V and J ends, which lost 8 bases and 5 bases, there was a span of 21 bases. Per germline, CDR1 GTSNPN and CDR2 SVGIG (reference sequence). The CDR3 totals 14 residues. Study outcomes and limitations: Autoreactive clonotypes reportedly recurred in blood of same and different patients, not controls. Autoreactive clone sequences were missing from some blood memory CD4+ repertoires.

Note on this clone: What it recognizes is unknown.

What was sequenced was memory (CD45RA-) CD4+ T cells from blood. The V and J genes are TRBV30 and TRBJ1-2; D might be TRBD1 (5 bases). This sequence was found in a human donor in good health. The CDR3 sequence: CAGRYQGGRYGYTF. CDR3 bases: TGTGCCGGGCGATATCAGGGAGGCCGATATGGCTACACCTTC.